A single sample gave rise to the 15 T cell receptor beta chains below, sequenced in a study of OX40 agonist ivuxolimab in advanced cancers. This table comes from immunoSEQ multiplex PCR, and its TCRdb copy is limited to in-frame clones, with some not included. The sample consists of fewer than 25,000 clones, 84% of them appearing once. Sequenced here: CD4+ or CD8+ T cells sorted from blood, sampled in a trial of the OX40 agonist ivuxolimab. The receptors were sampled from an adult with an advanced solid tumor such as melanoma, head and neck, liver or kidney cancer.

On this clone itself: An end of the junction does not agree with germline; a read error may underlie this. This sequence joins TRBV5-1 and TRBJ1-1; D remains ambiguous. In germline, CDR1 is SGHRS, CDR2 YFSETQ. This CDR3 has 14 amino acids. The CDR3 region is CASSFLSLNAEAFF. The CDR3 region has the DNA TGCGCCAGCAGTTTCCTCTCCTTGAACGCTGAAGCTTTCTTT.

The gene calls are TRBV7-6 and TRBJ2-7; the match to TRBD2 covers 11 bases. Losses at the gene ends were 4 bases for V and 4 bases for J; bases not matched to a gene: 12. This CDR3 contains 17 residues. Germline lookup yields CDR1 SGHVS and CDR2 FNYEAQ. CDR3 in DNA: TGTGCCAGCAGCTCGACCTTTCCCGGGACTAGCGGATACGAGCAGTACTTC. Protein sequence: CASSSTFPGTSGYEQYF. The complete variable domain, with remaining parts taken from reference TRBV7-6 and TRBJ2-7, reads GAGVSQSPRYKVTKRGQDVALRCDPISGHVSLYWYRQALGQGPEFLTYFNYEAQQDKSGLPNDRFSAERPEGSISTLTIQRTEQRDSAMYRCASSSTFPGTSGYEQYFGPGTRLTVT.

The chain combines TRBV2 with TRBJ2-2, with 7 bases that match TRBD1. The CDR3 contains 14 residues. J was trimmed by 5 bases and V by 5 bases; bases with no gene match: 5. Germline V gene data show CDR1 as SNHLY and CDR2 as FYNNEI. The CDR3 reads CASSRDSNTGELFF. DNA for the CDR3: TGTGCCAGCAGTCGGGACAGCAATACCGGGGAGCTGTTTTTT. Supplemented by reference TRBV2 and TRBJ2-2, the full variable domain reads EPEVTQTPSHQVTQMGQEVILRCVPISNHLYFYWYRQILGQKVEFLVSFYNNEISEKSEIFDDQFSVERPDGSNFTLKIRSTKLEDSAMYFCASSRDSNTGELFFGEGSRLTVL.

J is TRBJ1-6 and V is TRBV9, with TRBD1 as a possible D gene (6 bases). The V end lost 0 bases, the J end lost 9 bases, and 13 bases lay between the germline ends. Germline V CDR1 and CDR2: SGDLS, YYNGEE. The CDR3 is made up of 15 amino acids. The CDR3 DNA follows: TGTGCCAGCAGCGTAGAGAACAGGGCGGCTTCACCCCTCCACTTT. This encodes CASSVENRAASPLHF.

The chain is built from TRBV6-1 and TRBJ1-1; possibly TRBD1 for D (5 bases). CDR3 length equals 14 residues. CDR1 is MNHNS and CDR2 is SASEGT in the germline V gene. Trimming took off 6 bases at V and 1 base at J, with 12 bases between the two ends. CDR3 DNA sequence: TGTGCCAGCAGACAAATCGGGGGGAACACTGAAGCTTTCTTT. It translates to CASRQIGGNTEAFF.

This clone appeared once. V gene TRBV5-8 combines with J gene TRBJ2-6; D is unresolved. The CDR3 has 15 amino acids. The V end lost 4 bases, the J end lost 1 base, and 9 bases lay between the germline ends. The germline gives CDR1 SGHTS, CDR2 YDEGEE. CDR3 sequence (DNA): TGTGCCAGCAGCCTGAGAGGTTCTGGGGCCAACGTCCTGACTTTC. The encoded protein is CASSLRGSGANVLTF.

The chain recombines TRBV5-4 with TRBJ2-1; 10 bases line up with TRBD2. The CDR3 sequence is 15 residues long. Unmatched junction bases numbered 3, after V lost 2 bases and J lost 4 bases. Germline V gene sequence: CDR1 SGHNT, CDR2 YYREEE (reference sequence). The CDR3 DNA follows: TGTGCCAGCAGCTTCCCTAGCGGGGGATACAATGAGCAGTTCTTC. Its translation: CASSFPSGGYNEQFF. Looking up the rest from reference TRBV5-4 and TRBJ2-1 gives the full variable domain: ETGVTQSPTHLIKTRGQQVTLRCSSQSGHNTVSWYQQALGQGPQFIFQYYREEENGRGNFPPRFSGLQFPNYSSELNVNALELDDSALYLCASSFPSGGYNEQFFGPGTRLTVL.

This sequence joins TRBV29-1 and TRBJ2-7, with TRBD2 as a possible D gene (6 bases). Looked up from germline, CDR1 is SQVTM and CDR2 is ANQGSEA. The CDR3 extends over 12 amino acids. Trimming removed 7 bases from V and 3 bases from J, with 13 bases in between. In DNA, the CDR3 is TGCAGCGCGCTGACGGGGGACTACGAGCAGTACTTC. Residues: CSALTGDYEQYF.

This chain connects TRBV19 to TRBJ1-1; TRBD1 might be the D (6 bases). The germline V gene encodes CDR1 LNHDA and CDR2 SQIVND (reference sequence). This CDR3 is built from 15 residues. Trimming cost V 1 base and J 4 bases, with 13 bases left between them. CDR3: CASSIAAGAATEAFF. The CDR3 nucleotides read TGTGCCAGTAGTATAGCGGCGGGGGCGGCCACTGAAGCTTTCTTT.

CDR3 amino acids: CAWSATGGPGDTQYF. CDR3 nucleotides: TGTGCCTGGAGTGCAACGGGAGGTCCGGGGGATACGCAGTATTTT. The rearrangement links TRBV30 to TRBJ2-3, with 7 nucleotides matching TRBD2. Germline trimming cut 1 base from V and 6 bases from J; bases unmatched to any gene: 10. The CDR3 has 15 amino acids. Germline V gene lookup returns CDR1 GTSNPN and CDR2 SVGIG (reference sequence).

In this sample, this clone is medium-sized. The chain joins TRBV6-4 to TRBJ2-1; 8 nucleotides agree with TRBD2. The germline CDR1 and CDR2 sequences are MRHNA and SNTAGT. With 0 bases clipped from V and 4 bases from J, the junction kept 2 bases outside the gene matches. The CDR3 runs to 15 residues. The CDR3 DNA follows: TGTGCCAGCAGTGACTCGACGGGGGGGTACAATGAGCAGTTCTTC. It translates to CASSDSTGGYNEQFF.

The chain carries TRBV28 and TRBJ2-7; perhaps TRBD2 as D (5 bases). CDR1 MDHEN and CDR2 SYDVKM come from the germline V gene. V lost 6 bases and J lost 4, with 7 bases in between. This CDR3 has 11 amino acids. The CDR3 DNA follows: TGTGCCAGCAGCCGGGGATACGAGCAGTACTTC. Translation: CASSRGYEQYF.

The CDR3 DNA is TGTGCCAGCAGCCATCAACCTGTGTGGGGACAGGGGTTTTATGGCTACACCTTC. Translating it yields CASSHQPVWGQGFYGYTF. The J gene is TRBJ1-2, the V gene TRBV14, with 10 bases that match TRBD1. Germline assignment: CDR1 SGHDN and CDR2 FVKESK. CDR3 length equals 18 residues. The trim removed 3 bases at V and 5 bases at J, leaving 15 bases unmatched.

This clone appeared a few times. This sample includes further DNA sequences coding for the same CDR3. V is TRBV27 and J is TRBJ2-5; 7 bases agree with TRBD2. V dropped 5 bases and J dropped 3; count of bases not matched to a gene: 3. The CDR3 totals 13 residues. In germline, CDR1 is MNHEY, CDR2 SMNVEV (reference sequence). The CDR3 DNA follows: TGTGCCAGCAGTCCCACTAGCGAAGAGACCCAGTACTTC. Its protein is CASSPTSEETQYF.

This clone was seen just once. The V call is TRBV9, the J call TRBJ2-3; no clear D gene. Germline-derived CDR1 and CDR2 are SGDLS and YYNGEE. The CDR3 has 17 residues. V lost 0 bases to trimming and J lost 0 bases, with 14 bases between them. The CDR3 nucleotides are TGTGCCAGCAGCGTAGGGACCGTTCTGGCTAGCACAGATACGCAGTATTTT. Translating gives CASSVGTVLASTDTQYF.